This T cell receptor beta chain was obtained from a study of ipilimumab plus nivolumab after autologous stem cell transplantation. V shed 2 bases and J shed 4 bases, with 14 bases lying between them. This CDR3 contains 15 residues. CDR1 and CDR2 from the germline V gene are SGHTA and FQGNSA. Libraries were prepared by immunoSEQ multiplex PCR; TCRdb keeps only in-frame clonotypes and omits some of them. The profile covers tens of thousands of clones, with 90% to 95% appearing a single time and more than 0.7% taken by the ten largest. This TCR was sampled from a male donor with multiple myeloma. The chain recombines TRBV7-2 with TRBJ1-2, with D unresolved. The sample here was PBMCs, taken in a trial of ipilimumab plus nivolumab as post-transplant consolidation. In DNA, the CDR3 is TGTGCCAGCAGCTTAAGGGCAGACCAAATCTATGGCTACACCTTC. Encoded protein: CASSLRADQIYGYTF.